Following are 23 T cell receptor beta chains from one sample sequenced in a study of Tregs in tolerant kidney transplant recipients. Assay: immunoSEQ multiplex PCR; the TCRdb copy retains only in-frame clones and omits some. The table has around 85,000 clones, approximately 90% seen once. Sample: Tregs from blood, taken before the transplant. These receptors were collected from a human donor who received a combined kidney and bone marrow transplant.

In its sample, this clone was seen once. The chain couples TRBV30 to TRBJ2-7; D not resolved. CDR3 length: 11 amino acids. Germline CDR1 GTSNPN, CDR2 SVGIG (reference sequence). V dropped 1 base and J dropped 3 bases, with 4 bases sitting between them. The CDR3 loop reads CAWSENYEQYF. The DNA for the CDR3 is TGTGCCTGGAGTGAGAACTACGAGCAGTACTTC.

This rearrangement joins TRBV10-3 to TRBJ2-3; 8 positions match TRBD2. V was pared by 0 bases and J by 2 bases, with 10 bases of the junction left unmatched. This CDR3 is built from 18 residues. Germline V gene data show CDR1 as ENHRY and CDR2 as SYGVKD. The CDR3 DNA reads TGTGCCATCAGTGAGTCTATAGCGGGACGAGGGTTCACAGATACGCAGTATTTT. Its protein is CAISESIAGRGFTDTQYF.

This clone was found once. The chain joins TRBV18 to TRBJ2-7; D gene uncertain. Trimming cost V 3 bases and J 4 bases, with 7 bases left between them. Germline CDR1 KGHSH, CDR2 LQKENI. This CDR3 has 12 residues. This CDR3 is CASSPQVYEQYF. The CDR3 coding sequence is TGTGCCAGCTCACCCCAGGTTTACGAGCAGTACTTC.

The chain combines TRBV5-4 with TRBJ1-5; D is possibly TRBD1 (5 bases). The CDR3 sequence is 15 residues long. Germline CDR1 reads SGHNT; CDR2 reads YYREEE (reference sequence). Deletions cut 0 bases from V and 4 bases from J, with 11 bases between. CDR3 amino acids: CASSLAGDGNQPQHF. For the CDR3, the DNA is TGTGCCAGCAGCTTGGCGGGGGACGGGAATCAGCCCCAGCATTTT.

The CDR3: CASSEWLPEVEKLFF. For the CDR3, the DNA is TGTGCCAGCAGTGAGTGGCTTCCTGAGGTTGAAAAACTGTTTTTT. This chain uses TRBV2 with TRBJ1-4; D unresolved. Germline V gene lookup returns CDR1 SNHLY and CDR2 FYNNEI. Trimming removed 3 bases from V and 7 bases from J, with 15 bases in between. This CDR3 has 15 residues.

J is TRBJ1-6 and V is TRBV6-6; tentative D call: TRBD1 (6 bases). Germline-derived CDR1 and CDR2 are MNHNY and SVGAGI (reference sequence). V lost 6 bases and J 7 bases, leaving 13 bases between the germline ends. The CDR3 has 14 residues. In DNA, the CDR3 is TGTGCCAGCAGACCAGGGGAGAGGAATTCACCCCTCCACTTT. This sequence encodes CASRPGERNSPLHF.

The genes are TRBV5-4 and TRBJ2-3; 10 positions match TRBD1. The germline CDR1 and CDR2 sequences are SGHNT and YYREEE (reference sequence). This CDR3 is built from 15 residues. V gave up 4 bases and J gave up 5 bases; unmatched junction bases: 7. In DNA, the CDR3 is TGTGCCAGCAGCGCTCCGGGACAGGGGAAAGATACGCAGTATTTT. The encoded protein is CASSAPGQGKDTQYF.

Of note for this clone: Within the sample, other DNA sequences also encode this same CDR3. The chain has TRBV10-3 and TRBJ1-5, with no clear D. V gave up 0 bases and J gave up 2 bases, with 5 bases separating them. Germline V gene sequence: CDR1 ENHRY, CDR2 SYGVKD. The CDR3 loop spans 14 amino acids. The CDR3 loop is CAISESGGNQPQHF. The CDR3, as DNA: TGTGCCATCAGTGAGTCGGGTGGCAATCAGCCCCAGCATTTT.

The CDR3 is CASSTPSYGYTF. CDR3 nucleotides: TGTGCCAGCAGTACCCCCAGCTATGGCTACACCTTC. The rearrangement uses TRBV6-6 and TRBJ1-2, with D hard to call. The CDR3 consists of 12 residues. V was pared by 5 bases and J by 4 bases, with 8 bases between. Germline V gene data show CDR1 as MNHNY and CDR2 as SVGAGI (reference sequence).

The chain employs TRBV5-4 and TRBJ1-1; possibly TRBD1 for D (6 bases). V shed 0 bases and J shed 4 bases, with 10 bases lying between them. The CDR3 spans 14 residues. The germline V gene has CDR1 SGHNT and CDR2 YYREEE (reference sequence). The CDR3 sequence is CASSLEAGVTEAFF. CDR3 bases: TGTGCCAGCAGCTTGGAGGCAGGGGTCACTGAAGCTTTCTTT. Complete variable domain (other parts from reference TRBV5-4 and TRBJ1-1): ETGVTQSPTHLIKTRGQQVTLRCSSQSGHNTVSWYQQALGQGPQFIFQYYREEENGRGNFPPRFSGLQFPNYSSELNVNALELDDSALYLCASSLEAGVTEAFFGQGTRLTVV.

This clone has just one count. This chain joins TRBV4-2 and TRBJ2-2; either TRBD1 or TRBD2 may fit D (5 bases each). The germline V gene has CDR1 LGHNA and CDR2 YNFKEQ. This CDR3 has 15 amino acids. Trimming stripped 1 base from V and 0 bases from J, with 6 bases between. CDR3: CASSQGGANTGELFF. The CDR3 nucleotides are TGTGCCAGCAGCCAAGGAGGGGCGAACACCGGGGAGCTGTTTTTT.

The chain recombines TRBV9 with TRBJ1-1, with TRBD1 matching over 7 bases. V shed 3 bases and J 0 bases; nucleotides not matched to a gene: 2. The germline V gene has CDR1 SGDLS and CDR2 YYNGEE. CDR3 size: 14 residues. CDR3 in amino acids: CASSAGTVNTEAFF. The CDR3 DNA is TGTGCCAGCAGCGCCGGGACAGTGAACACTGAAGCTTTCTTT.

This chain links TRBV19 with TRBJ1-5; D call uncertain. With 6 bases removed from V and 5 bases from J, the gap between germline ends came to 8 bases. This CDR3 region has 12 residues. Germline V gives CDR1 LNHDA, CDR2 SQIVND (reference sequence). The CDR3 protein is CASSTEYQPQHF. In DNA, the CDR3 is TGTGCCAGTAGCACGGAATATCAGCCCCAGCATTTT.

The chain uses TRBV11-2 and TRBJ2-1; D gene ambiguous. This CDR3 has 13 residues. The V gene lost 4 bases and the J gene lost 6 bases, with 10 bases spanning the gap. Germline CDR1 and CDR2: SGHAT and FQNNGV. The CDR3 loop is CASSWLDINEQFF. For the CDR3, the DNA is TGTGCCAGCAGCTGGCTAGACATCAATGAGCAGTTCTTC.

The V gene is TRBV5-6, the J gene TRBJ1-2; 9 nucleotides agree with TRBD1. The CDR3 extends over 15 amino acids. Trimming removed 2 bases from V and 3 bases from J; junction bases left unmatched: 5. Germline V gene lookup returns CDR1 SGHDT and CDR2 YYEEEE. Here the CDR3 reads CASSLYRGRDYGYTF. CDR3 in DNA: TGTGCCAGCAGCTTATACAGGGGGCGCGACTATGGCTACACCTTC.

This clone has a single count. Written as DNA, the CDR3 is TGTGCCAGCAGCTTTTCCGGGACTAGCGGGATAGAGACCCAGTACTTC. Translation: CASSFSGTSGIETQYF. The V call is TRBV7-6, the J call TRBJ2-5; TRBD2 aligns across 13 bases. This CDR3 region has 16 residues. CDR1 and CDR2 (germline): SGHVS, FNYEAQ. With 3 bases clipped from V and 4 bases from J, the junction kept 5 bases outside the gene matches.

The rearrangement joins TRBV6-4 to TRBJ2-7, with 8 bases matching TRBD2. V gave up 6 bases and J gave up 2 bases; unmatched junction bases: 6. CDR3 length: 14 residues. The germline V gene has CDR1 MRHNA and CDR2 SNTAGT. CDR3 nucleotide sequence: TGTGCCAGCAGCCCGGTCGGGGGGGCCTACGAGCAGTACTTC. Translated, it gives CASSPVGGAYEQYF.

This chain joins TRBV2 and TRBJ2-1, with 9 bases lining up with TRBD1. Unmatched junction bases numbered 9, after V lost 6 bases and J lost 6 bases. The CDR3 is 15 residues long. Per germline, CDR1 SNHLY and CDR2 FYNNEI. CDR3 DNA sequence: TGTGCCAGCAGCCGAACAGAGACAGGGGGCAATGAGCAGTTCTTC. Residues: CASSRTETGGNEQFF.

The rearrangement joins TRBV19 to TRBJ1-2; 10 bases are shared with TRBD1. Germline trimming cut 5 bases from V and 3 bases from J; bases unmatched to any gene: 6. This CDR3 spans 15 amino acids. CDR1 is LNHDA, CDR2 SQIVND, per germline (reference sequence). CDR3 sequence: CASSYRDRGHYGYTF. The CDR3 DNA sequence: TGTGCCAGTAGTTACCGGGACAGGGGACACTATGGCTACACCTTC.

The rearrangement joins TRBV4-1 to TRBJ2-7; D perhaps matches TRBD1 (6 bases). This CDR3 region has 14 residues. The germline V gene has CDR1 MGHRA and CDR2 YSYEKL. Trimming cost V 1 base and J 5 bases, with 12 bases left between them. CDR3 in amino acids: CASSQVYRDHEQYF. Written as DNA, the CDR3 is TGCGCCAGCAGCCAAGTCTACAGGGACCACGAGCAGTACTTC.

This rearrangement joins TRBV2 to TRBJ2-5; D may be TRBD2 (6 bases). The CDR3 runs 13 residues. With 0 bases removed from V and 6 bases from J, the gap between germline ends came to 8 bases. The germline V gene encodes CDR1 SNHLY and CDR2 FYNNEI. In nucleotides, the CDR3 is TGTGCCAGCAGTGAAGCGACTAGGCAGACCCAGTACTTC. Residues: CASSEATRQTQYF.

The chain recombines TRBV4-3 with TRBJ2-6, with 8 bases aligning to TRBD2. Germline values: CDR1 LGHNA, CDR2 YSLEER. With 0 bases clipped from V and 0 bases from J, the junction kept 7 bases outside the gene matches. The CDR3 sequence is 19 residues long. The CDR3 protein is CASSQDSQRGFSGANVLTF. CDR3 nucleotides: TGCGCCAGCAGCCAAGATTCCCAGCGGGGGTTCTCTGGGGCCAACGTCCTGACTTTC.

This chain connects TRBV4-3 to TRBJ2-1, with D hard to call. This CDR3 region has 15 residues. V was cut by 0 bases and J by 2 bases, with 8 bases left in between. The germline CDR1 and CDR2 sequences are LGHNA and YSLEER. For the CDR3, the DNA is TGCGCCAGCAGCCAAGATCCCGAAGCCTACAATGAGCAGTTCTTC. Its protein is CASSQDPEAYNEQFF.